These 7 T cell receptor beta chains share one sample of origin, sequenced in a study of shared T cell receptors in the human thymus. Libraries were prepared by immunoSEQ multiplex PCR; TCRdb keeps only in-frame clonotypes and omits some of them. The sample holds approximately 730,000 clones; 80% to 90% are singletons and the top ten take more than 0.01%. A further study also used this sample, focusing on human thymus T cells.

The specimen sequenced was thymocytes. These receptors were collected from a girl under three years old with a congenital heart defect.

V is TRBV27 and J is TRBJ2-1, with 11 bases that match TRBD2. This CDR3 has 19 amino acids. CDR1 and CDR2 from the germline V gene are MNHEY and SMNVEV (reference sequence). Trimming cost V 8 bases and J 6 bases; bases outside gene matches: 21. The CDR3 loop is CASGPLLAGVIHGANEQFF. DNA of the CDR3: TGTGCCAGCGGGCCTTTACTAGCGGGGGTCATCCACGGGGCCAATGAGCAGTTCTTC.

The CDR3 DNA reads TGTGCCAGCAGCCAAGGGGGGGTGGACAGGCCCTATCATGAGATTCAAGAGACCCAGTACTTC. This translates into CASSQGGVDRPYHEIQETQYF. V and J are TRBV14 and TRBJ2-5, with D perhaps matching TRBD1 (7 bases). The germline V and J ends were trimmed by 1 base and 2 bases, with 29 bases remaining between them. The CDR3 covers 21 residues. Germline assignment: CDR1 SGHDN and CDR2 FVKESK.

The chain uses TRBV7-9 and TRBJ1-4; D gene ambiguous. The CDR3 contains 15 residues. Germline V gene lookup returns CDR1 SEHNR and CDR2 FQNEAQ (reference sequence). V was trimmed by 2 bases and J by 0 bases, leaving 7 bases between them. The CDR3 bases are TGTGCCAGCAGCTTATCTTCTGCAACTAATGAAAAACTGTTTTTT. This gives the protein CASSLSSATNEKLFF.

The chain recombines TRBV13 with TRBJ2-2, with 10 bases aligning to TRBD1. This CDR3 is built from 16 residues. Per germline, CDR1 PRHDT and CDR2 FYEKMQ (reference sequence). Trimming took 5 bases from V and 5 from J; bases not matched to a gene: 8. The CDR3 loop reads CASSPWDRGGTGELFF. Here the CDR3 DNA reads TGTGCCAGCAGCCCATGGGACAGGGGAGGTACCGGGGAGCTGTTTTTT.

J is TRBJ1-1 and V is TRBV10-3; D is perhaps TRBD1 (6 bases). The V end was cut by 4 bases, the J end by 3 bases, with 21 bases between. This CDR3 contains 17 residues. From germline, CDR1 is ENHRY and CDR2 SYGVKD. Here the CDR3 DNA reads TGTGCCATCAGTGGTAAACAGGAGAAGCCAGGGGACACTGAAGCTTTCTTT. Amino acids: CAISGKQEKPGDTEAFF.

The chain carries TRBV10-3 and TRBJ1-2; D ambiguous. The CDR3 loop spans 16 amino acids. Trimming shortened V by 7 bases and J by 4 bases, and 22 bases separated the two germline ends. The V gene's germline CDR1 is ENHRY and CDR2 SYGVKD. The CDR3 sequence: CAIMGPSGISAYGYTF. As DNA, the CDR3 is TGTGCCATCATGGGCCCCTCGGGGATATCGGCCTATGGCTACACCTTC.

V usage is TRBV14 and J usage is TRBJ1-2, with D perhaps TRBD1 (5 bases). CDR1 SGHDN and CDR2 FVKESK come from the germline V gene. The CDR3 length is 15 residues. Trimming shortened V by 0 bases and J by 8 bases, and 16 bases separated the two germline ends. CDR3 in amino acids: CASSQDRLPGLGYTF. The CDR3 nucleotides read TGTGCCAGCAGCCAAGATAGATTACCAGGGCTGGGCTACACCTTC.